The 16 T cell receptor beta chains listed next were all sequenced from one sample in a study of human T cells and chemical hapten exposure. TCRdb re-called the RACE reads through MiXCR, storing one row per CDR3 protein. This table holds around 350,000 distinct CDR3 sequences, approximately 5.8% found once. The time point here: pre-sensitization, week 0. Treatment given: therapeutic diphenylcyclopropenone sensitization with weekly scalp DPC. This specimen was whole blood, taken in connection with sensitization to the hapten diphenylcyclopropenone (DPC). These receptors came from a woman in her late teens or twenties with alopecia areata. Some clones in this sample may be carry-over from other donors' samples.

V is TRBV28 and J is TRBJ2-7, with 8 nucleotides matching TRBD1. The germline V gene has CDR1 MDHEN and CDR2 SYDVKM. The CDR3 has 17 residues. J lost 1 base, V lost 4 bases, and 12 bases had no gene match. CDR3 DNA: TGTGCCAGCAGTTCAAGTCTCAGGGGGCATAAATCCTACGAGCAGTACTTC. Protein: CASSSSLRGHKSYEQYF.

The chain recombines TRBV3-1 with TRBJ2-7; 7 bases align to TRBD2. The J segment lost 3 bases and the V segment lost 4 bases, leaving 12 bases of the junction unmatched. Germline CDR1 is LGHDT and CDR2 is YNNKEL (reference sequence). CDR3 length: 16 residues. CDR3 region: CASSRGGVPPIYEQYF. CDR3 bases: TGTGCCAGCAGCCGGGGGGGGGTACCCCCCATCTACGAGCAGTACTTC.

This clonotype was recorded at least ten times. The chain couples TRBV29-1 to TRBJ2-7; 7 nucleotides agree with TRBD2. Unmatched junction bases numbered 11, after V lost 7 bases and J lost 5 bases. The germline gives CDR1 SQVTM, CDR2 ANQGSEA. The CDR3 runs to 13 residues. The CDR3 DNA sequence: TGCAGCGCGGGTCCCGACGGGGGGAACGAGCAGTACTTC. It translates to CSAGPDGGNEQYF.

This clonotype was seen repeatedly, ten times or more. The chain has TRBV10-3 and TRBJ1-6; the D gene is possibly TRBD1 (6 bases). V was trimmed by 3 bases and J by 5 bases, leaving 14 bases between them. The CDR3 runs 16 residues. Germline V gene data show CDR1 as ENHRY and CDR2 as SYGVKD. The CDR3 loop is CAISERQQGNNSPLHF. DNA of the CDR3: TGTGCCATCAGTGAAAGACAACAGGGTAATAATTCACCCCTCCACTTT.

The gene calls are TRBV12-3 or TRBV12-4 and TRBJ1-3; D unclear. V lost 10 bases and J lost 1, with 14 bases in between. CDR3 length: 14 amino acids. CDR3 sequence reads: CAIPSEGSGNTIYF. The CDR3 DNA sequence: TGTGCCATCCCTTCAGAGGGATCTGGAAACACCATATATTTT.

In this sample, this clonotype turned up a few times. This chain links TRBV29-1 with TRBJ1-2; 9 positions match TRBD1. This CDR3 spans 15 amino acids. With V trimmed by 5 bases and J by 2 bases, 9 bases remained unmatched. Germline V lookup: CDR1 SQVTM, CDR2 ANQGSEA. The CDR3 here is CSVFSRDRENYGYTF. As DNA, the CDR3 is TGCAGCGTTTTCTCTAGGGACAGGGAAAACTATGGCTACACCTTC.

This clonotype occurred a few times. The chain uses TRBV6-5 and TRBJ2-6; D gene ambiguous. Germline loops: CDR1 MNHEY, CDR2 SVGAGI. The CDR3 is 17 amino acids. V dropped 8 bases and J dropped 2 bases, with 19 bases sitting between them. The CDR3 here is CASFTRLPNPGANVLTF. The CDR3 DNA sequence: TGTGCCAGCTTTACCCGACTCCCAAACCCTGGGGCCAACGTCCTGACTTTC.

At least ten counts were recorded for this clonotype. This sequence joins TRBV13 and TRBJ2-6, with a tentative D call TRBD1 (5 bases). The V end was cut by 0 bases, the J end by 4 bases, with 16 bases between. This CDR3 is 18 amino acids long. CDR1 and CDR2 from the germline V gene are PRHDT and FYEKMQ (reference sequence). The CDR3 DNA sequence: TGTGCCAGCAGCTTAGGGTCGGGCCAGGGCCCCGGGGCCAACGTCCTGACTTTC. Residues: CASSLGSGQGPGANVLTF.

The chain couples TRBV27 to TRBJ2-5; 7 bases are shared with TRBD2. The V segment lost 0 bases and the J segment 4 bases; nucleotides outside the gene matches: 8. Germline-derived CDR1 and CDR2 are MNHEY and SMNVEV (reference sequence). The CDR3 has 16 amino acids. This chain's CDR3 is CASSLSLGLQRETQYF. CDR3 DNA sequence: TGTGCCAGCAGTTTATCTCTGGGACTACAGCGAGAGACCCAGTACTTC.

This clonotype was counted ten times or more. The chain couples TRBV28 to TRBJ2-3; 11 nucleotides align to TRBD2. This CDR3 has 14 amino acids. Trimming at V came to 6 bases and at J to 1 base, leaving 0 bases not matched to a gene. The germline V gene encodes CDR1 MDHEN and CDR2 SYDVKM. CDR3 coding DNA: TGTGCCAGCAGACTAGCGGGGGGCACAGATACGCAGTATTTT. It is translated as CASRLAGGTDTQYF.

The sample holds a few counts of this clonotype. The V gene is TRBV7-9, the J gene TRBJ1-5; no clear D gene. The germline gives CDR1 SEHNR, CDR2 FQNEAQ (reference sequence). V shed 3 bases and J shed 3 bases, with 6 bases lying between them. There are 13 residues in the CDR3. CDR3 sequence reads: CASSLSYNQPQHF. CDR3 sequence (DNA): TGTGCCAGCAGCTTGTCATACAATCAGCCCCAGCATTTT.

This clonotype turned up a few times. The chain couples TRBV10-3 to TRBJ1-1; a possible D gene is TRBD1 (5 bases). Germline V gives CDR1 ENHRY, CDR2 SYGVKD. V lost 0 bases to trimming and J lost 5 bases, with 7 bases between them. This CDR3 has 13 residues. CDR3: CAISESWGTEAFF. Written as DNA, the CDR3 is TGTGCCATCAGTGAGTCTTGGGGGACTGAAGCTTTCTTT.

A few counts support this clonotype. The rearrangement joins TRBV19 to TRBJ2-5; TRBD2 matches 14 bases. The V segment lost 9 bases and the J segment 3 bases; nucleotides outside the gene matches: 6. Germline-derived CDR1 and CDR2 are LNHDA and SQIVND (reference sequence). The CDR3 sequence is 15 residues long. The DNA of the CDR3 is TGTGCCAGCTCCGGACTAGCGGGGGGCGAAGAGACCCAGTACTTC. Its protein is CASSGLAGGEETQYF.

This clonotype has just a few counts. The rearrangement joins TRBV13 to TRBJ2-7; no clear D gene. CDR1 and CDR2 (germline): PRHDT, FYEKMQ (reference sequence). The V gene lost 0 bases and the J gene lost 5 bases, with 11 bases spanning the gap. CDR3 length: 14 residues. As DNA, the CDR3 is TGTGCCAGCAGCTTAGGCCGAAGGAACGACGAGCAGTACTTC. It is translated as CASSLGRRNDEQYF.

This clonotype was counted at least ten times. The genes are TRBV7-2 and TRBJ1-1; D is unclear. The CDR3 is made up of 11 amino acids. The germline CDR1 and CDR2 sequences are SGHTA and FQGNSA. Trimming removed 5 bases from V and 7 bases from J, with 8 bases in between. The CDR3 DNA is TGTGCCAGCAGCCAACTGGGTGAAGCTTTCTTT. The encoded protein is CASSQLGEAFF.

This clonotype was seen repeatedly, ten times or more. The V and J genes are TRBV20-1 and TRBJ1-4; D perhaps matches TRBD1 (6 bases). The CDR3 sequence is 17 residues long. The germline CDR1 and CDR2 sequences are DFQATT and SNEGSKA (reference sequence). The ends were cut back, 4 bases at V and 6 bases at J, with 24 bases in the middle. The CDR3 region has the DNA TGCAGTGCTACAGACCGGTTGTCCGGGGGCCTACATGAAAAACTGTTTTTT. It yields the protein CSATDRLSGGLHEKLFF.